This is a list of T cell receptor beta chains from one sample in a study of blood T cell repertoires in COVID-19. Libraries were prepared by immunoSEQ multiplex PCR; TCRdb keeps only in-frame clonotypes and omits some of them. This table holds a few hundred thousand clones, about 88% found once. Sequences were obtained from PBMCs or T cells enriched from blood (not recorded which). Source of these receptors: a woman aged 40 to 50 who had recovered from COVID-19. Each CDR3 is given with its conserved first and last residue. Fields, in order: V gene, J gene, clone size, D gene, CDR3 DNA, CDR3 protein. D genes are given only for firm matches. Where a row states a size, it is once, few, many or the class of an expanded clone; other rows omit it.

v_gene: TRBV24-1
j_gene: TRBJ2-5
abundance: NA
d_gene: TRBD1
CDR3nt: TGTGCCACCAGTGGGGAAACAGGGGGAAAGACCCAGTACTTC
CDR3aa: CATSGETGGKTQYF

v_gene: TRBV7-3
j_gene: TRBJ2-2
abundance: NA
d_gene: TRBD2
CDR3nt: TGTGCCAGCAGCTTCGGGCGAGCGGGAGTAGGCACCGGGGAGCTGTTTTTT
CDR3aa: CASSFGRAGVGTGELFF

v_gene: TRBV3-1/TRBV3-2
j_gene: TRBJ1-6
abundance: NA
d_gene: NA
CDR3nt: TGTGCCAGCAGCCAACGACATAATCATTCACCCCTCCACTTT
CDR3aa: CASSQRHNHSPLHF

v_gene: TRBV2
j_gene: TRBJ1-1
abundance: once
d_gene: NA
CDR3nt: TGTGCCAGCTCCGGGGGGGAAAACACTGAAGCTTTCTTT
CDR3aa: CASSGGENTEAFF

v_gene: TRBV11-3
j_gene: TRBJ2-4
abundance: NA
d_gene: NA
CDR3nt: TGTGCCAGCAGCCCAGGGGTGGCACACATTCAGTACTTC
CDR3aa: CASSPGVAHIQYF

v_gene: TRBV27
j_gene: TRBJ2-3
abundance: NA
d_gene: NA
CDR3nt: TGTGCCAGCAGTACGGAGGGGGGGGACACAGATACGCAGTATTTT
CDR3aa: CASSTEGGDTDTQYF

v_gene: TRBV30
j_gene: TRBJ1-2
abundance: NA
d_gene: TRBD1
CDR3nt: TGTGCCTGGAGTGTAAGGGGGCATGGCTACACCTTC
CDR3aa: CAWSVRGHGYTF

v_gene: TRBV28
j_gene: TRBJ1-5
abundance: NA
d_gene: NA
CDR3nt: TGTGCCAGCAGTTCGACGGCGGGCAATCAGCCCCAGCATTTT
CDR3aa: CASSSTAGNQPQHF

v_gene: TRBV28
j_gene: TRBJ1-5
abundance: few
d_gene: TRBD1
CDR3nt: TGTGCCAGCAGTTTTTCAGGGGGCAGACAGCCCCAGCATTTT
CDR3aa: CASSFSGGRQPQHF

v_gene: TRBV5-1
j_gene: TRBJ1-3
abundance: NA
d_gene: NA
CDR3nt: TGCGCCAGCAGCTTGGAGGACACAGGCTCTGGAAACACCATATATTTT
CDR3aa: CASSLEDTGSGNTIYF

v_gene: TRBV11-2
j_gene: TRBJ2-3
abundance: NA
d_gene: TRBD2
CDR3nt: TGTGCCAGCAGCTTCTTAGCGGGAGGGCCTACAGATACGCAGTATTTT
CDR3aa: CASSFLAGGPTDTQYF

v_gene: TRBV24-1
j_gene: TRBJ1-5
abundance: NA
d_gene: TRBD1
CDR3nt: TGTGCCACCGGACAGGGGGACAATCAGCCCCAGCATTTT
CDR3aa: CATGQGDNQPQHF

v_gene: TRBV7-8
j_gene: TRBJ2-3
abundance: once
d_gene: TRBD2
CDR3nt: TGTGCCAGCAGCTTAAGACTAGCGGGAGACACTAGCACAGATACGCAGTATTTT
CDR3aa: CASSLRLAGDTSTDTQYF

v_gene: TRBV7-3
j_gene: TRBJ2-2
abundance: NA
d_gene: NA
CDR3nt: TGTGCCAGCAGCCCCCCAGGGTCCAGCCTCACCGGGGAGCTGTTTTTT
CDR3aa: CASSPPGSSLTGELFF

v_gene: TRBV2
j_gene: TRBJ1-2
abundance: NA
d_gene: NA
CDR3nt: TGTGCCAGCAGTGGTTCCTTCAGGGTTTTAGGCTACACCTTC
CDR3aa: CASSGSFRVLGYTF

v_gene: TRBV2
j_gene: TRBJ2-1
abundance: NA
d_gene: TRBD1
CDR3nt: TGTGCCAGCAGTGACAGTCCCGAGGGGACAGGCCGGCTGAATGAGCAGTTCTTC
CDR3aa: CASSDSPEGTGRLNEQFF

v_gene: TRBV4-3
j_gene: TRBJ1-3
abundance: NA
d_gene: NA
CDR3nt: TGCGCCAGCAGCCAAGATCGAGGTGTCTCTGGAAACACCATATATTTT
CDR3aa: CASSQDRGVSGNTIYF

v_gene: TRBV15
j_gene: TRBJ1-3
abundance: NA
d_gene: NA
CDR3nt: TGTGCCACCAGCAGAGATCCGCGGCAGGGGTCGGGAAACACCATATATTTT
CDR3aa: CATSRDPRQGSGNTIYF

v_gene: TRBV3-1/TRBV3-2
j_gene: TRBJ2-7
abundance: few
d_gene: NA
CDR3nt: TGTGCCAGCAGCCAAGCCGGGGGATCCTACGAGCAGTACTTC
CDR3aa: CASSQAGGSYEQYF

v_gene: TRBV7-9
j_gene: TRBJ2-7
abundance: NA
d_gene: TRBD1
CDR3nt: TGTGCCAGCATCTGGACAGGGGGCGACGAGCAGTACTTC
CDR3aa: CASIWTGGDEQYF

v_gene: TRBV6-5
j_gene: TRBJ2-1
abundance: NA
d_gene: TRBD2
CDR3nt: TGTGCCAGCCCGAATTACAGCGGGAGGATCAATGAGCAGTTCTTC
CDR3aa: CASPNYSGRINEQFF

v_gene: TRBV27
j_gene: TRBJ2-7
abundance: NA
d_gene: TRBD1
CDR3nt: TGTGCCAGCAGGGGACAGGGGGCGGGAAACGAGCAGTACTTC
CDR3aa: CASRGQGAGNEQYF

v_gene: TRBV9
j_gene: TRBJ2-7
abundance: NA
d_gene: TRBD2
CDR3nt: TGTGCCAGCAGCGTAGGCGGGAGGTCCTACGAGCAGTACTTC
CDR3aa: CASSVGGRSYEQYF

v_gene: TRBV28
j_gene: TRBJ1-2
abundance: few
d_gene: TRBD1
CDR3nt: TGTGCCAGCAGTAAACCCGGTGTGGGACAGGGGCTGGAGGGCTACACCTTC
CDR3aa: CASSKPGVGQGLEGYTF

v_gene: TRBV7-9
j_gene: TRBJ2-2
abundance: NA
d_gene: TRBD1
CDR3nt: TGTGCCAGCAGTATCTGGACAGGGGGCACCGGGGAGCTGTTTTTT
CDR3aa: CASSIWTGGTGELFF

v_gene: TRBV7-9
j_gene: TRBJ1-1
abundance: NA
d_gene: NA
CDR3nt: TGTGCCAGCAGCTGGGGCGCCGGCACTGAAGCTTTCTTT
CDR3aa: CASSWGAGTEAFF

v_gene: TRBV18
j_gene: TRBJ1-1
abundance: once
d_gene: NA
CDR3nt: TGTGCCAGCTCCCCACCTTCCTCGGCGGGGACTGAAGCTTTCTTT
CDR3aa: CASSPPSSAGTEAFF

v_gene: TRBV28
j_gene: TRBJ1-1
abundance: NA
d_gene: NA
CDR3nt: TGTGCCAGCAGTTTCCACCGGGGGACGCACACTGAAGCTTTCTTT
CDR3aa: CASSFHRGTHTEAFF

v_gene: TRBV5-4
j_gene: TRBJ1-1
abundance: NA
d_gene: TRBD1
CDR3nt: TGTGCCAGCAGTTTAACAGGGGGCACTGAAGCTTTCTTT
CDR3aa: CASSLTGGTEAFF

v_gene: TRBV30
j_gene: TRBJ1-1
abundance: NA
d_gene: NA
CDR3nt: TGTGCCTGGAGCGGTAGTCGGGGGGGAGCTTTCTTT
CDR3aa: CAWSGSRGGAFF